This T cell receptor (beta chain) was observed in a study of cytomegalovirus exposure and HLA in healthy donors. The study, taken as a whole, reports: Several of the most significant clusters were apparently associated with common viral pathogens in a later analysis. The number of N-insertions in an Asian-associated ancestry cluster was reportedly below the approximately 680-donor mean in a later analysis. Highly shared variants forming one cluster were likely a sequencing artifact. More clonal expansion characterized HLA-associated TCR beta chains than equally common others in a later analysis.

Trimming cost V 4 bases and J 2 bases, with 8 bases left between them. Germline CDR1 KGHSH, CDR2 LQKENI. The length of the CDR3 is 14 residues. Remarks on this clone: The antigen remains undetermined. Other nucleotide sequences from this sample produce the same CDR3.

PCR employed 60 Vbeta and 13 Jbeta primers. The assay was immunoSEQ multiplex PCR, and TCRdb's table has in-frame clones only and misses some. The table shows around 140,000 clones, with 78% occurring only once. This sequence originates from a woman between 18 and 30 years old in good health and CMV-seropositive. Sequencing was performed on PBMCs. This sequence joins TRBV18 and TRBJ1-4; tentatively, D is TRBD1 (5 bases). CDR3 nucleotides: TGTGCCAGCTCACTCCAGGGTACTAATGAAAAACTGTTTTTT. Protein sequence: CASSLQGTNEKLFF.